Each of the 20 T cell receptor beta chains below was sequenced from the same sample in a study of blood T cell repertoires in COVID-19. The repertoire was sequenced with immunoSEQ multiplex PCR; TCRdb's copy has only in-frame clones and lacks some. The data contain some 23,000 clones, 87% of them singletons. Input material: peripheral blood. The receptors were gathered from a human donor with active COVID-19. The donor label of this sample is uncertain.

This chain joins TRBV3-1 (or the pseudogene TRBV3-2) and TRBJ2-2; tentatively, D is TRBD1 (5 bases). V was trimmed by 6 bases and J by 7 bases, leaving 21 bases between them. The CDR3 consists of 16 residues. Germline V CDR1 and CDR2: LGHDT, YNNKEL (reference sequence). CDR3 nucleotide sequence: TGTGCCAGCAGACGAGAGAGTAGGGGTAACGGCGGGGAGCTGTTTTTT. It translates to CASRRESRGNGGELFF.

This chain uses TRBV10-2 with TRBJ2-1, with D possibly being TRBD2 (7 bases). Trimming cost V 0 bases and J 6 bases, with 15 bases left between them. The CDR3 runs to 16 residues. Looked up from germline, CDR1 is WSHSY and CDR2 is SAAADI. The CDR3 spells CASSESPGASGNEQFF. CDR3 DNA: TGCGCCAGCAGTGAGTCCCCAGGGGCTAGCGGCAATGAGCAGTTCTTC.

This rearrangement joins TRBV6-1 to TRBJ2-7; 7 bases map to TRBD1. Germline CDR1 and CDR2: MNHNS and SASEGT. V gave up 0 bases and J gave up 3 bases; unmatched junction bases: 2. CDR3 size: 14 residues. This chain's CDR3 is CASSEAGQIYEQYF. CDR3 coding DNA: TGTGCCAGCAGTGAAGCGGGACAGATCTACGAGCAGTACTTC.

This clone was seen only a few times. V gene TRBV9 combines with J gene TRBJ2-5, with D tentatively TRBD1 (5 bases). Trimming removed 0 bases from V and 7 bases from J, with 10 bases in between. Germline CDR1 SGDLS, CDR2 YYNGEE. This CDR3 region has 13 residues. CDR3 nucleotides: TGTGCCAGCAGCGTAGATGGTCAGGGGACCCAGTACTTC. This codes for CASSVDGQGTQYF.

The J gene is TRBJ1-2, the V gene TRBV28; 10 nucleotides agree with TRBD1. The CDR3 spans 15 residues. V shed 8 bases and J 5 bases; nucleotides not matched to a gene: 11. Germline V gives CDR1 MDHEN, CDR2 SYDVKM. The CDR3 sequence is CASSGTGDLIYGYTF. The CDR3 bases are TGTGCCAGCTCTGGGACAGGGGACCTGATTTATGGCTACACCTTC.

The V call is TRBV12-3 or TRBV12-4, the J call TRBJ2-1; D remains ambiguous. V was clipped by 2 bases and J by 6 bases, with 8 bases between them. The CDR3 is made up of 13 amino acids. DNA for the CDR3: TGTGCCAGCAGTTTAATCCTCGGCAATGAGCAGTTCTTC. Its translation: CASSLILGNEQFF.

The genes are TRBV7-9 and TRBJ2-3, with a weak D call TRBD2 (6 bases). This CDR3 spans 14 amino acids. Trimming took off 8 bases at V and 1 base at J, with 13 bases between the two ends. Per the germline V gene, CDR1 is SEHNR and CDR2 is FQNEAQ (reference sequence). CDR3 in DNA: TGTGCCAGCGGACTACTAGGTCGCACAGATACGCAGTATTTT. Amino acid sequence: CASGLLGRTDTQYF.

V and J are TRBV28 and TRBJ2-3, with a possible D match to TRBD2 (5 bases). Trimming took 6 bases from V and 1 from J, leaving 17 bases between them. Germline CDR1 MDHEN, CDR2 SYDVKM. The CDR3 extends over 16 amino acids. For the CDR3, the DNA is TGTGCCAGCAGAGAACGGACGGGGAGTGGCACAGATACGCAGTATTTT. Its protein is CASRERTGSGTDTQYF.

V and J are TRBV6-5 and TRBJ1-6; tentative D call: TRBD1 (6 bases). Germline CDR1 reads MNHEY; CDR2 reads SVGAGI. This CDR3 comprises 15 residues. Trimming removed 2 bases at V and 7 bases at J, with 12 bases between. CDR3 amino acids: CASSYEGHENSPLHF. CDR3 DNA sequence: TGTGCCAGCAGTTACGAGGGACACGAGAATTCACCCCTCCACTTT.

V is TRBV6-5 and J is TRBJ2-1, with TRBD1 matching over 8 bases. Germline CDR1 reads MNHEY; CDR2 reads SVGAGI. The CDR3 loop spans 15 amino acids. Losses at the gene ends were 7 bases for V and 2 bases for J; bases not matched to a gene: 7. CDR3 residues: CASKWDRIPYNEQFF. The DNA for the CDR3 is TGTGCCAGCAAATGGGACAGGATCCCCTACAATGAGCAGTTCTTC.

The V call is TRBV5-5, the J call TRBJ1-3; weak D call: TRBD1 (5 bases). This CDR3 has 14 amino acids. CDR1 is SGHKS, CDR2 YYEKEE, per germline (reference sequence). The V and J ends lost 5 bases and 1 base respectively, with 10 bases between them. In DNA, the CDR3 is TGTGCCAGCAGTCGGGGGGAATCTGGAAACACCATATATTTT. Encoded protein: CASSRGESGNTIYF.

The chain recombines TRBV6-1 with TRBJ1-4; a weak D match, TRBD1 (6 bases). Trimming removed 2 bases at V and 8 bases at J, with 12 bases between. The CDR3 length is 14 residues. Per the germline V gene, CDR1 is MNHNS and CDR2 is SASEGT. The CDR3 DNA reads TGTGCCAGCAGTGAAACAGGGTTGGTCGAAAAACTGTTTTTT. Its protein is CASSETGLVEKLFF.

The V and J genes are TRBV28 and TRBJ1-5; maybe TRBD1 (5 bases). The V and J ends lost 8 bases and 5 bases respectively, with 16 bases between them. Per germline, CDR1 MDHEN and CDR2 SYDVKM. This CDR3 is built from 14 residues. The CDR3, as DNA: TGTGCCAGCCAATACGGGGGTGGTCATCAGCCCCAGCATTTT. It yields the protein CASQYGGGHQPQHF.

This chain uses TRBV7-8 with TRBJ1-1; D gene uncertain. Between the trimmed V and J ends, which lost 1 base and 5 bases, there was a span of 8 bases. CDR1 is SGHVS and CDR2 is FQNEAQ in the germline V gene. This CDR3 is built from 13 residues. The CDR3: CASSLGGQTEAFF. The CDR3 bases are TGTGCCAGCAGCTTAGGTGGGCAGACTGAAGCTTTCTTT.

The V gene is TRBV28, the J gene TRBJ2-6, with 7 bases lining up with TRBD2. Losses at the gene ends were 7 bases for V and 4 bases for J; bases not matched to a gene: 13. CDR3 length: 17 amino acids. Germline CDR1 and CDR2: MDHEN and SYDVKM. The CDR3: CASTSGEGVNGANVLTF. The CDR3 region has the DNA TGTGCCAGCACCTCCGGGGAGGGAGTGAACGGGGCCAACGTCCTGACTTTC.

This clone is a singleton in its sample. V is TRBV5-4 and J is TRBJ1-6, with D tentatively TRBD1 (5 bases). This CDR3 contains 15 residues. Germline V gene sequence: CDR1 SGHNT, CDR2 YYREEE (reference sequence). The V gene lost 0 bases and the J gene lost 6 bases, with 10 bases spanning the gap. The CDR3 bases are TGTGCCAGCAGCTTGGACAGGACTAGTAATTCACCCCTCCACTTT. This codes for CASSLDRTSNSPLHF.

The CDR3 reads CSVGLSGGYEQYF. The CDR3, as DNA: TGCAGCGTTGGACTTAGCGGGGGTTACGAGCAGTACTTC. V gene TRBV29-1 combines with J gene TRBJ2-7; 9 nucleotides match TRBD2. CDR1 and CDR2 from the germline V gene are SQVTM and ANQGSEA. The CDR3 length is 13 residues. The J segment lost 4 bases and the V segment lost 4 bases, leaving 5 bases of the junction unmatched.

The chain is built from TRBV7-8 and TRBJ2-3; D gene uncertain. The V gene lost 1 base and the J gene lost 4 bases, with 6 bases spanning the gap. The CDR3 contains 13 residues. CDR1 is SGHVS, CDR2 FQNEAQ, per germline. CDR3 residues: CASSLGAPDTQYF. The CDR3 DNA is TGTGCCAGCAGCTTAGGGGCCCCAGATACGCAGTATTTT. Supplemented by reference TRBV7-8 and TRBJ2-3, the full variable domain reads GAGVSQSPRYKVAKRGQDVALRCDPISGHVSLFWYQQALGQGPEFLTYFQNEAQLDKSGLPSDRFFAERPEGSVSTLKIQRTQQEDSAVYLCASSLGAPDTQYFGPGTRLTVL.

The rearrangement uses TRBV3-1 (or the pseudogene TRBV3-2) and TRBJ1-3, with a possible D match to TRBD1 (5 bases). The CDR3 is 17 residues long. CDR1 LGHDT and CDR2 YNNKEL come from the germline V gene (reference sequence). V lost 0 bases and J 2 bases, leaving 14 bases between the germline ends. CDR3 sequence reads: CASSQDGWGRPGNTIYF. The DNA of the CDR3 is TGTGCCAGCAGCCAAGATGGGTGGGGCAGGCCTGGAAACACCATATATTTT.

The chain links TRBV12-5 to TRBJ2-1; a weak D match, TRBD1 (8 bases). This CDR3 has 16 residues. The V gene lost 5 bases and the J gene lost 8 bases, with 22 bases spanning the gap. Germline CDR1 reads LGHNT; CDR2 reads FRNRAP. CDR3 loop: CASGGGGRTGFHEQFF. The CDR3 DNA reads TGTGCTAGTGGTGGGGGGGGAAGGACAGGGTTTCATGAGCAGTTCTTC.